The 25 T cell receptor beta chains below were found in one sample sequenced in a study of CD8+ T cells in alopecia areata. Treatment here: oral pan-JAK inhibitor, 5-10 mg twice daily. Reverse transcription of extracted RNA yielded cDNA, which provided the sequencing template. Clones were sequenced by immunoSEQ multiplex PCR, and TCRdb holds only the in-frame ones, with some missing. The sample consists of approximately 210,000 clones, around 66% of them appearing once. This specimen consisted of CD4+ T cells sorted from blood, obtained around week 46, from a patient treated with tofacitinib. The source of these receptors is a human donor with alopecia areata.

This clone showed up just a few times. V and J are TRBV27 and TRBJ2-7; tentative D call: TRBD2 (6 bases). The CDR3 sequence is 14 residues long. The V gene lost 5 bases and the J gene lost 1 base, with 12 bases spanning the gap. The germline V gene has CDR1 MNHEY and CDR2 SMNVEV (reference sequence). CDR3 sequence reads: CASSEMEGSYEQYF. The CDR3 coding sequence is TGTGCCAGCAGTGAGATGGAGGGGTCCTACGAGCAGTACTTC.

This clone was seen more than once but under ten times. The chain combines TRBV14 with TRBJ1-6; perhaps TRBD1 as D (6 bases). The V gene lost 1 base and the J gene lost 7 bases, with 11 bases spanning the gap. Germline V CDR1 and CDR2: SGHDN, FVKESK. The CDR3 has 15 residues. The CDR3 DNA follows: TGTGCCAGCAGCCAAGCGGCCAGGGGAAATTCACCCCTCCACTTT. Residues: CASSQAARGNSPLHF.

This rearrangement joins TRBV7-9 to TRBJ2-3, with TRBD1 matching over 12 bases. The CDR3 is made up of 15 amino acids. Germline trimming cut 3 bases from V and 5 bases from J; bases unmatched to any gene: 3. The germline V gene encodes CDR1 SEHNR and CDR2 FQNEAQ (reference sequence). The CDR3 DNA is TGTGCCAGCAGCTTGGGGACAGGGGGCGAAGATACGCAGTATTTT. As protein: CASSLGTGGEDTQYF.

The chain couples TRBV5-4 to TRBJ2-3, with D uncertain. Looked up from germline, CDR1 is SGHNT and CDR2 is YYREEE (reference sequence). The CDR3 consists of 14 residues. V gave up 2 bases and J gave up 2 bases, with 9 bases separating them. This chain's CDR3 is CASSLDSFTDTQYF. As DNA, the CDR3 is TGTGCCAGCAGCTTAGACTCTTTCACAGATACGCAGTATTTT.

This clone has just a few counts. This chain links TRBV19 with TRBJ2-2, with D possibly TRBD2 on 5 matching bases. There are 14 residues in the CDR3. Trimming took off 6 bases at V and 3 bases at J, with 11 bases between the two ends. Looked up from germline, CDR1 is LNHDA and CDR2 is SQIVND (reference sequence). As DNA, the CDR3 is TGTGCCAGTAGCCGGGATGAGTACACCGGGGAGCTGTTTTTT. Residues: CASSRDEYTGELFF.

V usage is TRBV15 and J usage is TRBJ2-1; 9 bases agree with TRBD1. Germline loops: CDR1 LNHNV, CDR2 YYDKDF (reference sequence). This CDR3 spans 12 amino acids. With V trimmed by 0 bases and J by 16 bases, 4 bases remained unmatched. The CDR3 here is CATSREGQGDFF. Here the CDR3 DNA reads TGTGCCACCAGCAGAGAGGGACAGGGAGATTTCTTC. The full variable domain, in which reference TRBV15 and TRBJ2-1 provide the parts outside the CDR3, is DAMVIQNPRYQVTQFGKPVTLSCSQTLNHNVMYWYQQKSSQAPKLLFHYYDKDFNNEADTPDNFQSRRPNTSFCFLDIRSPGLGDTAMYLCATSREGQGDFFGPGTRLTVL.

The genes are TRBV6-7 and TRBJ1-1; D remains unclear. TRBV6-7 is identified as an open reading frame with a role that is uncertain. V gave up 2 bases and J gave up 4 bases, with 8 bases separating them. The CDR3 is made up of 13 amino acids. The CDR3 sequence is CASSYPRPTEAFF. In DNA form, the CDR3 reads TGTGCCAGCAGTTACCCCCGGCCCACTGAAGCTTTCTTT.

In its sample, this clone was seen a few times. This chain connects TRBV7-2 to TRBJ1-1; the D gene is possibly TRBD1 (5 bases). Between the trimmed V and J ends, which lost 5 bases and 0 bases, there was a span of 10 bases. The CDR3 sequence is 14 residues long. Germline V lookup: CDR1 SGHTA, CDR2 FQGNSA. In nucleotides, the CDR3 is TGTGCCAGCAGCATATGGGGGATGAACACTGAAGCTTTCTTT. Translated, it gives CASSIWGMNTEAFF. The full variable domain, in which reference TRBV7-2 and TRBJ1-1 provide the parts outside the CDR3, is GAGVSQSPSNKVTEKGKDVELRCDPISGHTALYWYRQSLGQGLEFLIYFQGNSAPDKSGLPSDRFSAERTGGSVSTLTIQRTQQEDSAVYLCASSIWGMNTEAFFGQGTRLTVV.

This clone was observed a few times. This sequence joins TRBV12-5 and TRBJ2-1; TRBD2 matches 10 bases. CDR1 and CDR2 from the germline V gene are LGHNT and FRNRAP. Germline trimming cut 5 bases from V and 12 bases from J; bases unmatched to any gene: 10. The CDR3 is 14 residues long. The CDR3 region is CASGPERGGPWQFF. Here the CDR3 DNA reads TGTGCTAGTGGTCCTGAGCGGGGGGGCCCATGGCAGTTCTTC.

The gene calls are TRBV11-3 and TRBJ2-7; D is possibly TRBD1 (6 bases). Trimming took off 5 bases at V and 6 bases at J, with 17 bases between the two ends. This CDR3 has 14 amino acids. From germline, CDR1 is SGHNT and CDR2 YENEEA. This chain's CDR3 is CASSPRGGTAEQYF. CDR3 bases: TGTGCCAGCAGCCCCCGAGGGGGTACCGCCGAGCAGTACTTC. The full variable domain, in which reference TRBV11-3 and TRBJ2-7 provide the parts outside the CDR3, is EAGVVQSPRYKIIEKKQPVAFWCNPISGHNTLYWYLQNLGQGPELLIRYENEEAVDDSQLPKDRFSAERLKGVDSTLKIQPAELGDSAVYLCASSPRGGTAEQYFGPGTRLTVT.

The CDR3 protein is CASSSLPAGANVLTF. CDR3 nucleotides: TGTGCCAGCAGCAGCCTCCCGGCTGGGGCCAACGTCCTGACTTTC. The V and J genes are TRBV9 and TRBJ2-6; D is uncertain. This CDR3 region has 15 residues. V was trimmed by 4 bases and J by 2 bases, leaving 10 bases between them. Germline CDR1 is SGDLS and CDR2 is YYNGEE. Complete variable domain (other parts from reference TRBV9 and TRBJ2-6): DSGVTQTPKHLITATGQRVTLRCSPRSGDLSVYWYQQSLDQGLQFLIQYYNGEERAKGNILERFSAQQFPDLHSELNLSSLELGDSALYFCASSSLPAGANVLTFGAGSRLTVL.

The chain joins TRBV5-6 to TRBJ2-7, with 8 positions matching TRBD1. CDR1 and CDR2 from the germline V gene are SGHDT and YYEEEE. There are 15 residues in the CDR3. V lost 4 bases to trimming and J lost 4 bases; unmatched junction nucleotides: 10. The CDR3 coding sequence is TGTGCCAGCAGCATCACAGGGGGTACGTTGTACGAGCAGTACTTC. Amino acid sequence: CASSITGGTLYEQYF.

The rearrangement joins TRBV29-1 to TRBJ1-5; weak D call: TRBD1 (5 bases). Germline V lookup: CDR1 SQVTM, CDR2 ANQGSEA. CDR3 length: 13 residues. The V and J ends lost 4 bases and 5 bases respectively, with 12 bases between them. In DNA form, the CDR3 reads TGCAGCGTTGGTGGAAGCAGGGATCAGCCCCAGCATTTT. Translation: CSVGGSRDQPQHF.

CDR3 protein: CASSPGLAGRETQYF. The CDR3 nucleotides are TGTGCCAGCAGCCCCGGACTAGCGGGGAGAGAGACCCAGTACTTC. The genes are TRBV5-4 and TRBJ2-5; TRBD2 matches 12 bases. Germline CDR1 reads SGHNT; CDR2 reads YYREEE (reference sequence). After removal of 4 bases from V and 4 bases from J, the junction contained 5 bases not matched to a gene. The CDR3 runs to 15 residues.

This clone showed up just a few times. The chain employs TRBV28 and TRBJ2-7, with a possible D match to TRBD1 (5 bases). The CDR3 sequence is 15 residues long. V was cut by 4 bases and J by 2 bases, with 15 bases left in between. Germline-derived CDR1 and CDR2 are MDHEN and SYDVKM. The CDR3 loop is CASSSQGAEAYEQYF. As DNA, the CDR3 is TGTGCCAGCAGTTCTCAAGGGGCGGAAGCCTACGAGCAGTACTTC.

The chain combines TRBV25-1 with TRBJ1-3; no firm D call. The CDR3 covers 15 residues. The V and J ends lost 1 base and 4 bases respectively, with 11 bases between them. Germline CDR1 and CDR2: MGHDK and SYGVNS. CDR3 DNA: TGTGCCAGCAGTGAATTTTGGGGTTCCGGAAACACCATATATTTT. Its protein product is CASSEFWGSGNTIYF.

The chain is built from TRBV29-1 and TRBJ2-5; TRBD2 matches 8 bases. V shed 0 bases and J 5 bases; nucleotides not matched to a gene: 11. This CDR3 spans 16 amino acids. CDR1 is SQVTM and CDR2 is ANQGSEA in the germline V gene. CDR3 coding DNA: TGCAGCGTTGAAGATCCTCCGGGGGGGCTTTTCGAGACCCAGTACTTC. Translating it yields CSVEDPPGGLFETQYF.

J is TRBJ1-5 and V is TRBV6-1; TRBD1 agrees at 9 bases. The CDR3 totals 14 residues. Germline V CDR1 and CDR2: MNHNS, SASEGT. Unmatched junction bases numbered 3, after V lost 5 bases and J lost 4 bases. The CDR3 here is CASSRGQGNQPQHF. For the CDR3, the DNA is TGTGCCAGCAGTAGAGGACAGGGGAATCAGCCCCAGCATTTT.

This rearrangement joins TRBV5-1 to TRBJ2-3, with D perhaps TRBD1 or TRBD2 (6 bases each). Trimming left V 0 bases short and J 2 bases short, with 13 bases between. Germline V gene data show CDR1 as SGHRS and CDR2 as YFSETQ. The CDR3 sequence is 16 residues long. For the CDR3, the DNA is TGCGCCAGCAGCTTGGATCCTTGGGGGGCCACAGATACGCAGTATTTT. This gives the protein CASSLDPWGATDTQYF.

This chain links TRBV9 with TRBJ1-2; TRBD1 matches at 7 bases. The germline V gene has CDR1 SGDLS and CDR2 YYNGEE. The CDR3 runs 17 residues. After removal of 1 base from V and 5 bases from J, the junction contained 14 bases not matched to a gene. Here the CDR3 DNA reads TGTGCCAGCAGCGTAACCACCGGGACAGATAGTTATTATGGCTACACCTTC. This sequence encodes CASSVTTGTDSYYGYTF.

As concerns this clone: An end of the junction differs from the germline gene, which may be a read error. J is TRBJ1-6 and V is TRBV7-2, with D perhaps matching TRBD1 (6 bases). CDR3 length: 15 amino acids. Looked up from germline, CDR1 is SGHTA and CDR2 is FQGNSA. The CDR3: CASSLGGPYDSPLHF. CDR3 bases: TGTGCCAGCAGCTTAGGGGGGCCCTATGATTCACCCCTCCACTTT.

This chain joins TRBV4-3 and TRBJ2-3; D might be TRBD2 (5 bases). Trimming pared 2 bases from V and 2 bases from J, leaving 11 bases between. CDR1 and CDR2 (germline): LGHNA, YSLEER. The CDR3 is 15 amino acids. The CDR3 is CASSQTGLYTDTQYF. CDR3 DNA sequence: TGCGCCAGCAGCCAAACCGGACTTTACACAGATACGCAGTATTTT.

V gene TRBV4-2 combines with J gene TRBJ2-3; 7 positions match TRBD1. The CDR3 runs to 17 residues. Trimming at V came to 0 bases and at J to 2 bases, leaving 8 bases not matched to a gene. CDR1 and CDR2 from the germline V gene are LGHNA and YNFKEQ. The CDR3 reads CASSQDGTGTDTDTQYF. The CDR3 DNA follows: TGTGCCAGCAGCCAAGATGGGACCGGGACAGACACAGATACGCAGTATTTT.

J is TRBJ1-6 and V is TRBV4-3; weak D call: TRBD1 (5 bases). In germline, CDR1 is LGHNA, CDR2 YSLEER. V gave up 1 base and J gave up 9 bases, with 22 bases separating them. There are 18 residues in the CDR3. This chain's CDR3 is CASSQAQLGLLTRSPLHF. The CDR3 DNA is TGCGCCAGCAGCCAAGCTCAATTGGGACTACTTACCCGTTCACCCCTCCACTTT.

This chain connects TRBV15 to TRBJ2-7; perhaps TRBD1 as D (5 bases). The CDR3 loop spans 13 amino acids. CDR1 LNHNV and CDR2 YYDKDF come from the germline V gene (reference sequence). Deletions cut 1 base from V and 7 bases from J, with 11 bases between. CDR3 sequence reads: CATSRVDQGEQYF. CDR3 nucleotide sequence: TGTGCCACCAGCAGAGTGGATCAGGGTGAGCAGTACTTC.